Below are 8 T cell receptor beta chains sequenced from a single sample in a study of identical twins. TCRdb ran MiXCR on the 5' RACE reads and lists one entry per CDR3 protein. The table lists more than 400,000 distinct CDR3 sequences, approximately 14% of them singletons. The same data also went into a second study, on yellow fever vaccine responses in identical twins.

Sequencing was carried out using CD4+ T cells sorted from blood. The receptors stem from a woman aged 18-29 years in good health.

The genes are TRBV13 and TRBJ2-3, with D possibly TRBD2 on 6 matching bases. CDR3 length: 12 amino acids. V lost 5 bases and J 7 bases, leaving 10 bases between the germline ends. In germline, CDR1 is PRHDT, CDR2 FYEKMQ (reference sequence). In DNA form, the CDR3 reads TGTGCCAGCAGCCCTGGGAGGTATACGCAGTATTTT. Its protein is CASSPGRYTQYF.

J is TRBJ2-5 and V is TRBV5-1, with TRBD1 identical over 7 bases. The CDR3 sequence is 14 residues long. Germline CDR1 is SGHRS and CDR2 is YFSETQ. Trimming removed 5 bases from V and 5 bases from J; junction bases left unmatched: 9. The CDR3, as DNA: TGCGCCAGCAGTTTACAGGGGACGGGGGAGACCCAGTACTTC. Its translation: CASSLQGTGETQYF.

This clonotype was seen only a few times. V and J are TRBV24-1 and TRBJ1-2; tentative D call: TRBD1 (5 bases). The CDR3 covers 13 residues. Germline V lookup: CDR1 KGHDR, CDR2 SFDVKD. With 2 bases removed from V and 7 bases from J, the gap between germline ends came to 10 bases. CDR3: CATSDSGTSGYTF. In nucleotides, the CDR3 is TGTGCCACCAGTGATTCCGGGACTAGTGGCTACACCTTC.

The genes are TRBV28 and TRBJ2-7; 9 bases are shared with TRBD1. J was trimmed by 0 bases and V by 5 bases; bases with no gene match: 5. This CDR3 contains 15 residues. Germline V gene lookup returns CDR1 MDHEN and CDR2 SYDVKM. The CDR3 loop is CASSPGQGYSYEQYV. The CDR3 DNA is TGTGCCAGCAGTCCAGGACAGGGGTACTCCTACGAGCAGTACGTC.

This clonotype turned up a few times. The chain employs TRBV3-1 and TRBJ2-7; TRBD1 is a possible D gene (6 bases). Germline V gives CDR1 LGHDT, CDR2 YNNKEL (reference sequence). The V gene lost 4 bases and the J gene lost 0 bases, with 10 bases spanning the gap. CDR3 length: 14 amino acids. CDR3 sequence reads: CASSRQANSYEQYF. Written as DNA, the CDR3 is TGTGCCAGCAGCCGACAGGCCAACTCCTACGAGCAGTACTTC.

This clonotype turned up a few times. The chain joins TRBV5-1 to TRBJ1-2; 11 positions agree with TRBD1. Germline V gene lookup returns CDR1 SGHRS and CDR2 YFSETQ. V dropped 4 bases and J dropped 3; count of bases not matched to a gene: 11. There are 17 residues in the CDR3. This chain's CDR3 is CASSPDRGLIGDYGYTF. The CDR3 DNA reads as TGCGCCAGCAGCCCGGACAGGGGGCTAATTGGGGACTATGGCTACACCTTC.

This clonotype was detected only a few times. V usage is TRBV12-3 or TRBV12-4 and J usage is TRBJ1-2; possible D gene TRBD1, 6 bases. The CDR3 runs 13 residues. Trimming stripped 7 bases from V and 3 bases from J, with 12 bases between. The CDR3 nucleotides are TGTGCCAGCACCGTGGGGGGCTACTATGGCTACACCTTC. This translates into CASTVGGYYGYTF.

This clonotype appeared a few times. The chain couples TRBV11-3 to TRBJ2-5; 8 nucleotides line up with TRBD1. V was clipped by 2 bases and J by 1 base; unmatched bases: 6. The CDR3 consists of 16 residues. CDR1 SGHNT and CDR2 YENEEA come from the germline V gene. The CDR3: CASSLTGTGTQETQYF. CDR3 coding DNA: TGTGCCAGCAGCTTAACCGGGACAGGAACCCAAGAGACCCAGTACTTC.